This T cell receptor (beta chain) was sequenced for a study of shared clonotypes between healthy human individuals. Sequenced by immunoSEQ multiplex PCR; TCRdb stores in-frame clones only, minus some. Of 2.3 million or so clones listed, just over 90% are singletons. Remarks on this clone: What it binds is not known.

Study outcomes and limitations: Only a few donors were included, so the genetic and exposure-history diversity represented was limited.

This CDR3 is built from 13 residues. Trimming cost V 6 bases and J 0 bases, with 9 bases left between them. Germline CDR1 MNHEY, CDR2 SVGAGI. Sample: naive CD4+ T cells from PBMCs. Subset indicated: CD45RA+ positively selected. The chain links TRBV6-5 to TRBJ2-7; no reliable D call. This TCR derives from a man younger than 30 in good health. Some clones in this sample may be carry-over from other donors' samples. DNA for the CDR3: TGTGCCAGCAGGAGCAGAGACTCCTACGAGCAGTACTTC. It translates to CASRSRDSYEQYF.